These 18 T cell receptor beta chains share one sample of origin, sequenced in a study of T-cell reconstitution after alpha-beta-depleted transplantation in children (dated by TCRdb to the mid-2010s). Explained via the paper, the treatment or condition label denotes: allogeneic hematopoietic cell transplantation with graft depleted of TCRalphabeta T cells and CD19 B cells. Receptor libraries were prepared by PCR. Sequenced on an Illumina HiSeq 2500. TCR libraries were prepared with molecular barcoding, using unique molecular identifiers to normalize TCRbeta repertoire quantification. The raw public reads went through TCRdb reprocessing: fastp at Q25, MiXCR clone calling, in-frame beta chains kept. Rows matching on CDR3 protein sequence are summarized as one entry with the most common DNA and genes. In all, the sample holds 700,000 to 950,000 distinct CDR3 sequences, and 15% to 20% of those were seen once. Just under 5% of the sample comes from the top ten.

The sequences come from PBMCs, mostly from graft donor cells, collected 360 days after TCRalphabeta/CD19-depleted stem cell transplant. Receptors were obtained from a male patient younger than 18 who had a stem cell transplant for acute lymphoblastic leukemia, so the T cells may come from the graft donor.

Only a few counts were recorded for this clonotype. The J gene is TRBJ2-2, the V gene TRBV30, with D hard to call. The CDR3 is 14 residues long. Germline assignment: CDR1 GTSNPN and CDR2 SVGIG (reference sequence). With 5 bases removed from V and 7 bases from J, the gap between germline ends came to 17 bases. This CDR3 is CAWGGFIGRGELFF. As DNA, the CDR3 is TGTGCCTGGGGTGGCTTTATTGGGCGCGGGGAGCTGTTTTTT.

This clonotype was recorded many times. The chain has TRBV5-6 and TRBJ2-7; TRBD2 agrees at 7 bases. CDR3 length: 16 residues. Trimming cost V 4 bases and J 3 bases; bases outside gene matches: 13. In germline, CDR1 is SGHDT, CDR2 YYEEEE. The CDR3 nucleotides are TGTGCCAGCAGCACGCCCTCCGGGGCTAGCGGCTACGAGCAGTACTTC. Protein: CASSTPSGASGYEQYF.

The V call is TRBV2, the J call TRBJ2-1; 8 bases align to TRBD2. The CDR3 runs to 16 residues. V lost 6 bases, J lost 0 bases, and 7 bases stayed unmatched. CDR1 is SNHLY, CDR2 FYNNEI, per germline. The CDR3 DNA is TGTGCCAGCAGACGATACAGCGGGAGCTCCTACAATGAGCAGTTCTTC. This encodes CASRRYSGSSYNEQFF.

This clonotype turned up a few times. Mismatch with germline at one junction end may stem from a read error. The V gene is TRBV7-9, the J gene TRBJ2-3, with TRBD2 matching 10 bases. Germline V CDR1 and CDR2: SEHNR, FQNEAQ (reference sequence). The CDR3 is made up of 17 amino acids. Here the CDR3 DNA reads TGTGCCAGCACCTTATTAGCGGGAGGATCGGGCACAGATACGCAGTATTTT. Protein product: CASTLLAGGSGTDTQYF.

The chain recombines TRBV7-2 with TRBJ2-6; D not certain. Deletions cut 4 bases from V and 0 bases from J, with 7 bases between. The CDR3 runs to 15 residues. The V gene's germline CDR1 is SGHTA and CDR2 FQGNSA. The CDR3 protein is CASSYDNSGANVLTF. CDR3 coding DNA: TGTGCCAGCAGCTACGACAACTCTGGGGCCAACGTCCTGACTTTC.

V is TRBV9 and J is TRBJ2-2, with D unresolved. Germline CDR1 SGDLS, CDR2 YYNGEE. V was shortened by 10 bases and J by 7 bases, with 14 bases between the two germline ends. This CDR3 contains 12 residues. CDR3 DNA: TGTGCCTCCCAACGAGGTATCGGGGAGCTGTTTTTT. It yields the protein CASQRGIGELFF.

V gene TRBV2 combines with J gene TRBJ2-4; D is undetermined. Looked up from germline, CDR1 is SNHLY and CDR2 is FYNNEI. The length of the CDR3 is 13 residues. The ends were cut back, 11 bases at V and 0 bases at J, with 11 bases in the middle. The CDR3 loop is CASFVLAKNIQYF. In nucleotides, the CDR3 is TGTGCCTCCTTCGTTCTAGCCAAAAACATTCAGTACTTC.

The chain links TRBV12-3 or TRBV12-4 to TRBJ2-1; the match to TRBD2 covers 10 bases. With V trimmed by 4 bases and J by 7 bases, 10 bases remained unmatched. The CDR3 runs to 16 residues. The CDR3 protein is CASSSFLAGGLNEQFF. CDR3 nucleotides: TGTGCCAGCAGTTCCTTCTTAGCGGGAGGACTGAATGAGCAGTTCTTC.

In this sample, this clonotype turned up many times. This rearrangement joins TRBV9 to TRBJ2-2; 7 bases are shared with TRBD2. The germline V gene encodes CDR1 SGDLS and CDR2 YYNGEE. With V trimmed by 6 bases and J by 6 bases, 8 bases remained unmatched. CDR3 size: 14 residues. The CDR3 region is CASNHARESGELFF. The CDR3, as DNA: TGTGCCAGCAACCACGCGCGGGAGTCCGGGGAGCTGTTTTTT.

This chain connects TRBV15 to TRBJ2-5; D uncertain. The CDR3 runs to 15 residues. The germline V gene has CDR1 LNHNV and CDR2 YYDKDF (reference sequence). Trimming stripped 1 base from V and 2 bases from J, with 11 bases between. The CDR3 is CATSRAGHAQETQYF. CDR3 nucleotides: TGTGCCACCAGCAGAGCCGGCCACGCACAAGAGACCCAGTACTTC.

This clonotype occurred a few times. V gene TRBV3-1 combines with J gene TRBJ1-1; D is unresolved. Deletions cut 0 bases from V and 0 bases from J, with 8 bases between. The CDR3 has 15 amino acids. Germline CDR1 is LGHDT and CDR2 is YNNKEL (reference sequence). The CDR3 spells CASSQDEWVNTEAFF. CDR3 bases: TGTGCCAGCAGCCAAGATGAATGGGTGAACACTGAAGCTTTCTTT.

DNA of the CDR3: TGTGCCAGCAGCCGTTACCCCAGGGTTTTCGAAAACATTCAGTACTTC. Translated, it gives CASSRYPRVFENIQYF. This chain links TRBV6-1 with TRBJ2-4; D is possibly TRBD1 (5 bases). Trimming stripped 6 bases from V and 5 bases from J, with 20 bases between. This CDR3 spans 16 amino acids. Germline CDR1 reads MNHNS; CDR2 reads SASEGT.

This clonotype has a handful of counts. The chain is built from TRBV14 and TRBJ2-3; D is ambiguous. The V and J ends lost 4 bases and 7 bases respectively, with 6 bases between them. From germline, CDR1 is SGHDN and CDR2 FVKESK. The CDR3 runs 11 residues. This CDR3 is CASSPPNTQYF. The CDR3 DNA reads TGTGCCAGCAGCCCGCCCAATACGCAGTATTTT.

The chain employs TRBV20-1 and TRBJ2-7; the D gene is possibly TRBD1 (6 bases). Germline V gives CDR1 DFQATT, CDR2 SNEGSKA (reference sequence). The length of the CDR3 is 13 residues. The germline V and J ends were trimmed by 3 bases and 2 bases, with 11 bases remaining between them. Written as DNA, the CDR3 is TGCAGTGCTAGCCACAGGGTACCCTACGAGCAGTACTTC. Translated: CSASHRVPYEQYF.

Of note for this clonotype: It may be a read error: a sequence one base away is much more abundant. The rearrangement links TRBV9 to TRBJ2-5, with 7 bases fitting TRBD1. Germline assignment: CDR1 SGDLS and CDR2 YYNGEE. Germline trimming cut 3 bases from V and 4 bases from J; bases unmatched to any gene: 9. CDR3 length: 15 amino acids. CDR3 region: CASSGFQTGIETQYF. The CDR3, as DNA: TGTGCCAGCAGCGGATTCCAGACAGGGATAGAGACCCAGTACTTC.

This clonotype was seen a few times. The V call is TRBV18, the J call TRBJ2-1, with 7 bases matching TRBD2. V dropped 2 bases and J dropped 8; count of bases not matched to a gene: 9. The CDR3 is 15 amino acids. In germline, CDR1 is KGHSH, CDR2 LQKENI. CDR3 bases: TGTGCCAGCTCACCAAGCGGGATGGGGTTAGATGAGCAGTTCTTC. Protein: CASSPSGMGLDEQFF.

This clonotype was counted only a few times. J is TRBJ2-5 and V is TRBV4-1, with D possibly TRBD1 on 6 matching bases. The CDR3 is made up of 16 amino acids. Looked up from germline, CDR1 is MGHRA and CDR2 is YSYEKL. The V end lost 1 base, the J end lost 6 bases, and 18 bases lay between the germline ends. CDR3 loop: CASSQGGGLRGKTQYF. The CDR3 DNA reads TGCGCCAGCAGCCAAGGAGGTGGGCTCAGGGGAAAGACCCAGTACTTC.

This clonotype occurred many times. The chain carries TRBV7-6 and TRBJ1-6; D perhaps matches TRBD1 (6 bases). The CDR3 runs 17 residues. V was trimmed by 1 base and J by 9 bases, leaving 19 bases between them. CDR1 is SGHVS and CDR2 is FNYEAQ in the germline V gene. Here the CDR3 reads CASSLEQGGVVVSPLHF. The CDR3 nucleotides read TGTGCCAGCAGCTTAGAACAGGGAGGGGTAGTGGTTTCACCCCTCCACTTT.